One T cell receptor beta chain is described in this entry. The antigen is unknown. The data are from a study of cytotoxic CD8 clonotypes in ibrutinib-treated CLL. Across the study: Investigators reported roughly 24 partial and 2 complete responses; after median approximately 63 months, about 15 patients remained remitted and approximately twelve progressed. With a range of 6 to 36, the median treatment time before response samples were taken was roughly twelve months. Overall study results and limits: Sustained-remission patients were sampled at different times than progressing patients were. Clonality correlated strongly with circulating CD8+ T cells and exceeded age-matched healthy donors at baseline.

The CDR3 totals 14 residues. The germline V gene encodes CDR1 SGHRS and CDR2 YFSETQ. Deletions cut 1 base from V and 3 bases from J, with 9 bases between. Libraries were prepared by immunoSEQ multiplex PCR; TCRdb keeps only in-frame clonotypes and omits some of them. The table has some 16,000 clones, about 65% seen once. The TCR sequence derives from a human donor with chronic lymphocytic leukemia. The specimen was PBMCs, collected before ibrutinib treatment. The V and J genes are TRBV5-1 and TRBJ2-3; D is possibly TRBD2 (7 bases). The CDR3 spells CASSLRGATDTQYF. The CDR3 region has the DNA TGCGCCAGCAGCTTGCGGGGGGCAACAGATACGCAGTATTTT.